This T cell receptor beta chain derives from a study of cytomegalovirus exposure and HLA in healthy donors. This CDR3 region has 15 residues. PCR primers comprised 60 Vbeta and 13 Jbeta primers. Assay: immunoSEQ multiplex PCR; the TCRdb copy retains only in-frame clones and omits some. The listing records tens of thousands of clones. The chain employs TRBV21-1 and TRBJ2-7; whether TRBD2, the table's D call, matches the DNA was not checked. TRBV21-1 is labeled a pseudogene. This TCR was recovered from a woman between 40 and 50 years old in good health and CMV-seronegative. The sequenced sample was PBMCs. In nucleotides, the CDR3 is TGTGCCGGTCCCCGGCGGAGGGCGCGGTCCTACGAGCAGTACTTC. This sequence encodes CAGPRRRARSYEQYF.